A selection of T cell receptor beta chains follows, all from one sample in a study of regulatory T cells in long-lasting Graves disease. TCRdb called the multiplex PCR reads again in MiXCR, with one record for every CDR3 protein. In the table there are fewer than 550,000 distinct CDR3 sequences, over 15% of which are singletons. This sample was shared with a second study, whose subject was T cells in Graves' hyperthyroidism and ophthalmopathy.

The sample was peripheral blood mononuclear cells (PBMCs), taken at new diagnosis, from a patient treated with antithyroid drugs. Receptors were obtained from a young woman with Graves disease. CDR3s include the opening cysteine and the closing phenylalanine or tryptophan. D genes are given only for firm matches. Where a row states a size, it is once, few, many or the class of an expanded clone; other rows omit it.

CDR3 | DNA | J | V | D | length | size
CASTPGQGKAFF | TGTGCCAGCACACCGGGACAGGGAAAAGCTTTCTTT | TRBJ1-1 | TRBV28 | TRBD1 | 12 | many
CASSFGDRGNYNEQFF | TGTGCCAGCAGCTTTGGGGACAGGGGAAATTACAATGAGCAGTTCTTC | TRBJ2-1 | TRBV7-9 | TRBD1 | 16 | NA
CASNDRGNQPQHF | TGTGCCAGCAATGACAGGGGGAATCAGCCCCAGCATTTT | TRBJ1-5 | TRBV28 | TRBD1 | 13 | many
CASGHAGADTQYF | TGTGCCAGCGGACATGCGGGGGCAGATACGCAGTATTTT | TRBJ2-3 | TRBV2 | TRBD2 | 13 | many
CATSSQYSNQPQHF | TGTGCCACCAGCAGCCAGTATAGCAATCAGCCCCAGCATTTT | TRBJ1-5 | TRBV15 | NA | 14 | NA
CASSVRVNTGELFF | TGTGCCAGCAGCGTAAGGGTGAACACCGGGGAGCTGTTTTTT | TRBJ2-2 | TRBV9 | NA | 14 | few
CASSPGLEIYNEQFF | TGTGCCAGCAGTCCGGGACTGGAAATATACAATGAGCAGTTCTTC | TRBJ2-1 | TRBV6-1 | NA | 15 | many
CASSQVPEETQYF | TGCGCCAGCAGCCAGGTCCCGGAAGAGACCCAGTACTTC | TRBJ2-5 | TRBV4-1 | NA | 13 | few
CASSLEQRYYGYTF | TGTGCCAGCAGCTTAGAACAGCGGTACTATGGCTACACCTTC | TRBJ1-2 | TRBV7-2 | NA | 14 | many
CSASWTGQETQYF | TGCAGTGCTAGTTGGACAGGACAAGAGACCCAGTACTTC | TRBJ2-5 | TRBV20-1 | TRBD1 | 13 | many
CASSQAGFGVAFF | TGTGCCAGCAGCCAAGCAGGGTTTGGGGTAGCTTTCTTT | TRBJ1-1 | TRBV3-1 | NA | 13 | NA
CASSQLYTEAFF | TGTGCCAGCAGTCAACTATACACTGAAGCTTTCTTT | TRBJ1-1 | TRBV12-3/TRBV12-4 | NA | 12 | NA
CASSQDWNTEAFF | TGTGCCAGCAGCCAGGACTGGAACACTGAAGCTTTCTTT | TRBJ1-1 | TRBV14 | NA | 13 | many
CASSVADRGVYYEQYF | TGTGCCAGCAGCGTAGCGGACAGGGGTGTATACTACGAGCAGTACTTC | TRBJ2-7 | TRBV9 | TRBD1 | 16 | many
CASSISYTGTEDNQPQHF | TGTGCCAGCAGTATCTCGTACACCGGGACAGAAGACAATCAGCCCCAGCATTTT | TRBJ1-5 | TRBV27 | TRBD1 | 18 | NA
CASSPQRTGGVETQYF | TGTGCCAGTAGTCCCCAACGGACAGGGGGCGTGGAGACCCAGTACTTC | TRBJ2-5 | TRBV19 | TRBD1 | 16 | NA
CATLKQGRNTIYF | TGTGCCACTCTCAAACAGGGACGGAACACCATATATTTT | TRBJ1-3 | TRBV24-1 | NA | 13 | NA
CASSLPGQGPHGYTF | TGTGCCAGCAGCTTACCCGGACAGGGCCCGCATGGCTACACCTTC | TRBJ1-2 | TRBV5-1 | TRBD1 | 15 | many
CAWSVSRTSTGANVLTF | TGTGCCTGGAGTGTATCGAGGACTAGCACTGGAGCCAACGTCCTGACTTTC | TRBJ2-6 | TRBV30 | TRBD2 | 17 | few
CASSTVTGTSKGEQFF | TGTGCCAGCAGCACCGTCACCGGGACATCAAAGGGTGAGCAGTTCTTC | TRBJ2-1 | TRBV11-2 | NA | 16 | many
CASSLAITGELFF | TGTGCCAGCAGCTTGGCCATCACCGGGGAGCTGTTTTTT | TRBJ2-2 | TRBV5-6 | NA | 13 | many
CASSPRSGFRSTDTQYF | TGCGCCAGCAGCCCAAGATCAGGGTTCCGGAGCACAGATACGCAGTATTTT | TRBJ2-3 | TRBV5-1 | NA | 17 | NA
CASSQEGWGRDSYEQYF | TGTGCCAGCAGCCAAGAGGGTTGGGGCAGGGATTCCTACGAGCAGTACTTC | TRBJ2-7 | TRBV3-1 | NA | 17 | many
CASSEAPSGRAETQYF | TGTGCCAGCAGTGAAGCACCTAGCGGGAGAGCCGAGACCCAGTACTTC | TRBJ2-5 | TRBV7-8 | TRBD2 | 16 | few
CSAGRLAGGNTGELFF | TGCAGTGCCGGAAGGCTAGCGGGAGGGAACACCGGGGAGCTGTTTTTT | TRBJ2-2 | TRBV20-1 | TRBD2 | 16 | many
CASRPLGQGYGYTF | TGTGCCAGCAGACCGCTCGGACAGGGCTATGGCTACACCTTC | TRBJ1-2 | TRBV28 | TRBD1 | 14 | many
CASRLAGAVYEQYF | TGTGCCAGCAGGCTAGCGGGAGCTGTTTACGAGCAGTACTTC | TRBJ2-7 | TRBV2 | TRBD2 | 14 | many
CSAIPRIRNTEAFF | TGCAGTGCTATCCCAAGGATCCGGAACACTGAAGCTTTCTTT | TRBJ1-1 | TRBV20-1 | NA | 14 | many
CASSYSGQHSYEQYF | TGTGCCAGCAGTTACTCGGGACAGCACTCCTACGAGCAGTACTTC | TRBJ2-7 | TRBV6-5 | TRBD1 | 15 | few
CASSPLGTKYEQYF | TGTGCCAGCTCACCACTAGGGACCAAGTACGAGCAGTACTTC | TRBJ2-7 | TRBV18 | NA | 14 | NA
CATSRDSGKFETQYF | TGTGCCACCAGCAGAGATAGCGGGAAGTTTGAGACCCAGTACTTC | TRBJ2-5 | TRBV15 | TRBD2 | 15 | many
CASSFEQGDGYTF | TGCGCCAGCAGCTTTGAACAGGGGGATGGCTACACCTTC | TRBJ1-2 | TRBV5-1 | TRBD1 | 13 | NA
CASSLSTTSGVTYEQYF | TGTGCCAGCAGCTTATCTACAACTAGCGGGGTAACCTACGAGCAGTACTTC | TRBJ2-7 | TRBV11-2 | TRBD2 | 17 | many
CASSIFKDTGELFF | TGTGCCAGTAGTATATTTAAAGACACCGGGGAGCTGTTTTTT | TRBJ2-2 | TRBV19 | NA | 14 | NA
CASSYGSSYNSPLHF | TGTGCCAGCAGTTACGGGAGCTCCTATAATTCACCCCTCCACTTT | TRBJ1-6 | TRBV28 | NA | 15 | many
CASSYGETYNEQFF | TGCGCCAGCAGCTACGGGGAAACCTACAATGAGCAGTTCTTC | TRBJ2-1 | TRBV5-1 | NA | 14 | many
CASNRDDLNNSPLHF | TGTGCCTCCAACCGGGACGATCTTAATAATTCACCCCTCCACTTT | TRBJ1-6 | TRBV6-1 | NA | 15 | NA
CASSATGTGNTGELFF | TGTGCCAGCAGTGCTACCGGGACAGGGAACACCGGGGAGCTGTTTTTT | TRBJ2-2 | TRBV6-4 | TRBD1 | 16 | few
CASSPLAGQFF | TGTGCCAGCAGCCCCTTAGCTGGGCAGTTCTTC | TRBJ2-1 | TRBV7-2 | NA | 11 | many
CASSETRYEQFF | TGTGCCAGCAGTGAAACCCGATATGAGCAGTTCTTC | TRBJ2-1 | TRBV2 | NA | 12 | many
CASSTGTGGQETQYF | TGTGCCAGTAGTACTGGGACGGGCGGACAAGAGACCCAGTACTTC | TRBJ2-5 | TRBV19 | NA | 15 | NA
CASRNTGTPYEQYF | TGTGCCAGCAGGAACACCGGGACACCCTACGAGCAGTACTTC | TRBJ2-7 | TRBV2 | NA | 14 | many
CATSDSRTEQYF | TGTGCCACCAGTGATTCGAGGACCGAGCAGTACTTC | TRBJ2-7 | TRBV24-1 | NA | 12 | many
CASSSGSSGVSNTEAFF | TGTGCCAGCAGTTCCGGCTCCAGTGGGGTTTCGAACACTGAAGCTTTCTTT | TRBJ1-1 | TRBV28 | NA | 17 | many
CASSLGLAGPTYNEQFF | TGTGCCAGCAGTTTAGGACTAGCGGGGCCTACCTACAATGAGCAGTTCTTC | TRBJ2-1 | TRBV28 | TRBD2 | 17 | many
CSSQGVLGEQYF | TGCAGCTCCCAGGGGGTGCTCGGGGAGCAGTACTTC | TRBJ2-7 | TRBV29-1 | TRBD1 | 12 | NA
CASSDGDSTDTQYF | TGTGCCAGCAGTGACGGGGATAGCACAGATACGCAGTATTTT | TRBJ2-3 | TRBV6-2/TRBV6-3 | NA | 14 | many
CASSYASGGTYEQYF | TGTGCCAGCAGCTACGCTAGCGGGGGCACCTACGAGCAGTACTTC | TRBJ2-7 | TRBV7-2 | TRBD2 | 15 | many
CASSHVRTSGFRVFYEQFF | TGTGCCAGCAGCCATGTCCGGACTAGCGGGTTCCGAGTCTTCTATGAGCAGTTCTTC | TRBJ2-1 | TRBV3-1 | TRBD2 | 19 | few
CASSLASLAGDTGELFF | TGTGCCAGCAGCTTAGCTTCCCTAGCGGGAGACACCGGGGAGCTGTTTTTT | TRBJ2-2 | TRBV7-6 | TRBD2 | 17 | many
CASMTSYLPYEQCF | TGTGCCAGCATGACTAGCTATTTGCCCTACGAGCAGTGCTTC | TRBJ2-7 | TRBV6-1 | TRBD2 | 14 | NA
CASSLSGKQFF | TGTGCCAGCAGTTTGAGCGGTAAGCAGTTCTTC | TRBJ2-1 | TRBV28 | NA | 11 | few
CASSWTSQGTDTQYF | TGTGCCAGCAGTTGGACTAGCCAGGGGACAGATACGCAGTATTTT | TRBJ2-3 | TRBV6-2/TRBV6-3 | TRBD2 | 15 | many
CASSWGGARNEQFF | TGTGCCAGCAGTTGGGGGGGGGCGAGAAATGAGCAGTTCTTC | TRBJ2-1 | TRBV28 | NA | 14 | many